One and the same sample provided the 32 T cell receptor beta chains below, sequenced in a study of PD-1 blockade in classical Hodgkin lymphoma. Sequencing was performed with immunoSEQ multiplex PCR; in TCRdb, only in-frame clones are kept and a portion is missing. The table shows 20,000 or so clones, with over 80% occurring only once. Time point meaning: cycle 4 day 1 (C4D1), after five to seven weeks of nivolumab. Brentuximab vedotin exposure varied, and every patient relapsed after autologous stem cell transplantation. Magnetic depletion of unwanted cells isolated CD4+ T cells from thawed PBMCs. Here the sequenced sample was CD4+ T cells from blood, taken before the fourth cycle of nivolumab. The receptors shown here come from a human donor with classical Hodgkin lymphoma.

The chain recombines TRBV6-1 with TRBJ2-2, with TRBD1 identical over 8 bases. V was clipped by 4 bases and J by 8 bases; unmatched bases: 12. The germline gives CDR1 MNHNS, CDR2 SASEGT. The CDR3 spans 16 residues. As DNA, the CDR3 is TGTGCCAGCAGTGCACTTCCGGGACAGGTTAAGGGGGAGCTGTTTTTT. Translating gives CASSALPGQVKGELFF.

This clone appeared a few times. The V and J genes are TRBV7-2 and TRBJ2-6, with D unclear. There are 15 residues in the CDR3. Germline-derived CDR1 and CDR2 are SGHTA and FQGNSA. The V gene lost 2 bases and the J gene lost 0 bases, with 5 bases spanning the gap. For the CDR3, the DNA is TGTGCCAGCAGCTTATACGGCTCTGGGGCCAACGTCCTGACTTTC. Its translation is CASSLYGSGANVLTF.

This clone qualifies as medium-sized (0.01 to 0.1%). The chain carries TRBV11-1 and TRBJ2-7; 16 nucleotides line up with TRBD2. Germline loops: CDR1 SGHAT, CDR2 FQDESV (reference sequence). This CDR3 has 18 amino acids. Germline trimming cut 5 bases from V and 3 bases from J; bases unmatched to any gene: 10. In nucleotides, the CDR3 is TGTGCCAGCAGCCCCGGGACTAGCGGGAGGGCCGGATACTACGAGCAGTACTTC. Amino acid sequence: CASSPGTSGRAGYYEQYF.

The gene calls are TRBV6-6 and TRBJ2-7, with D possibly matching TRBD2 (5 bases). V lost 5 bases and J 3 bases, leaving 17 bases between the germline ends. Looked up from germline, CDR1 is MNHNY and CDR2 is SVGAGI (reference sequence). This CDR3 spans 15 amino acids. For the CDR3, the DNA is TGTGCCAGCAGTAACAGTTTCGGGAATGACTACGAGCAGTACTTC. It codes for CASSNSFGNDYEQYF.

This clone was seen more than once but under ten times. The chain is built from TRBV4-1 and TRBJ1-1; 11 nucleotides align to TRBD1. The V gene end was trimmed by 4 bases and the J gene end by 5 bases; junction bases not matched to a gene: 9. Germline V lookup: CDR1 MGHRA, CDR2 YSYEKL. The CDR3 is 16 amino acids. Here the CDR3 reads CASSLEADRGRTEAFF. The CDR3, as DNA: TGCGCCAGCAGCCTCGAAGCGGACAGGGGGCGAACTGAAGCTTTCTTT.

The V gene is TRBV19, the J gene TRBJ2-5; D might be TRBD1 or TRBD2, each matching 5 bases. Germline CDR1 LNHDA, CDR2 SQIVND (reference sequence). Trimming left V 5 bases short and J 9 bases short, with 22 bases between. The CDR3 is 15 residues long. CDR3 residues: CASSPSSDRGGPQYF. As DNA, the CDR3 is TGTGCCAGTAGTCCCAGCTCGGACCGGGGCGGGCCCCAGTACTTC.

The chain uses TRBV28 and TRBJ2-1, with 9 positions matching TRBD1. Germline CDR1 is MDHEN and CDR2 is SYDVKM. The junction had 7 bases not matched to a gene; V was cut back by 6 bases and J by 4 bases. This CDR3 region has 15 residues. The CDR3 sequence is CASRPRDREYNEQFF. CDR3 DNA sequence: TGTGCCAGCAGGCCCCGGGACAGGGAGTACAATGAGCAGTTCTTC.

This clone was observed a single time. The CDR3 sequence is CATGLAADTQYF. In DNA form, the CDR3 reads TGTGCCACTGGACTAGCAGCGGATACGCAGTATTTT. The chain combines TRBV10-3 with TRBJ2-3; the match to TRBD2 covers 8 bases. Trimming removed 10 bases from V and 6 bases from J; junction bases left unmatched: 6. Germline loops: CDR1 ENHRY, CDR2 SYGVKD. The CDR3 sequence is 12 residues long.

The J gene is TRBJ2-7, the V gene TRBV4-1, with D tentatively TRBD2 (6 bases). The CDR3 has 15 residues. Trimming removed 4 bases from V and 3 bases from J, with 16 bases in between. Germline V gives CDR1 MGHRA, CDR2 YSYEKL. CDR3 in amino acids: CASSLGWRGDYEQYF. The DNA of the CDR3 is TGCGCCAGCAGCCTAGGGTGGAGGGGTGACTACGAGCAGTACTTC.

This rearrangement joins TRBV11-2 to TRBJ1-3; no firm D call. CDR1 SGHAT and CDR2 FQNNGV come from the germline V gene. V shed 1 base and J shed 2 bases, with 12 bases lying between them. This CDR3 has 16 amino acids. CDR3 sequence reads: CASSLGYGSTGNTIYF. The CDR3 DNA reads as TGTGCCAGCAGCTTAGGTTACGGGAGCACTGGAAACACCATATATTTT.

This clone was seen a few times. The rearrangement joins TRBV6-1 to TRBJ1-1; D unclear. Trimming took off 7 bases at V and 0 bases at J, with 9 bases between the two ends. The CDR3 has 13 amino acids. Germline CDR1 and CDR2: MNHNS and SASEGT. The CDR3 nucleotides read TGTGCCAGCATCTACTCCATGAACACTGAAGCTTTCTTT. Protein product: CASIYSMNTEAFF.

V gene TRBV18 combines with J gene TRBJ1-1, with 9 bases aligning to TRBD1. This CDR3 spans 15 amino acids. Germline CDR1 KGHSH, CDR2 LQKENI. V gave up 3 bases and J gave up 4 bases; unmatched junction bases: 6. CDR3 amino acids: CASSPGQGRFTEAFF. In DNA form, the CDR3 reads TGTGCCAGCTCACCGGGACAGGGAAGATTCACTGAAGCTTTCTTT.

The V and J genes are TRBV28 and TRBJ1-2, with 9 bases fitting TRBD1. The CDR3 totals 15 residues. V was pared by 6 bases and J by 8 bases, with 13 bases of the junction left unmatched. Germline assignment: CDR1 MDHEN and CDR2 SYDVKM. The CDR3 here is CASRSSGTGTGGYTF. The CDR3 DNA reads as TGTGCCAGCAGGAGTTCCGGGACAGGGACGGGAGGCTACACCTTC.

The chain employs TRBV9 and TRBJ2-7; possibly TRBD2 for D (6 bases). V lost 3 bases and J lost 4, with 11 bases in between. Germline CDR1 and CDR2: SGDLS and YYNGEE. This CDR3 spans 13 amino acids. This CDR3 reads CASSGGLGYEQYF. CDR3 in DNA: TGTGCCAGCAGCGGGGGACTGGGGTACGAGCAGTACTTC.

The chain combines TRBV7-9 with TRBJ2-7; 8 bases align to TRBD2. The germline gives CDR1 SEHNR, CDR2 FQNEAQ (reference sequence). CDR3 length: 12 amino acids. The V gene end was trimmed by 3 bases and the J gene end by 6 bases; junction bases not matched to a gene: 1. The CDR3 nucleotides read TGTGCCAGCAGCTTTGCGGGAGGCGAGCAGTACTTC. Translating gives CASSFAGGEQYF.

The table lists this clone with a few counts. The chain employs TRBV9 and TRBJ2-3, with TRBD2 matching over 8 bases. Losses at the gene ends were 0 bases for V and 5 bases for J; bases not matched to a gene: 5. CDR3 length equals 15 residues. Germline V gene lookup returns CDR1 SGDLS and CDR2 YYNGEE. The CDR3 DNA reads TGTGCCAGCAGCGTAGCGCCGGGAGGGAGAGATACGCAGTATTTT. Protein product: CASSVAPGGRDTQYF.

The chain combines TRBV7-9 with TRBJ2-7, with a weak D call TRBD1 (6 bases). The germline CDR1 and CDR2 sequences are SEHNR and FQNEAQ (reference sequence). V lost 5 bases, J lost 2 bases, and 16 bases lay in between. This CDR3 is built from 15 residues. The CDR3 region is CASSPPGQLAYEQYF. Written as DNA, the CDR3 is TGTGCCAGCAGCCCCCCCGGACAGTTAGCCTACGAGCAGTACTTC.

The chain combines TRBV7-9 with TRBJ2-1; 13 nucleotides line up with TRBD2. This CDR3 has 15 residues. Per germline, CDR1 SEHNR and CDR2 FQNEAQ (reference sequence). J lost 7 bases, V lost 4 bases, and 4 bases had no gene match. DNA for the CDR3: TGTGCCAGCAGCTACGGACTAGCGGGAGTAAATGAGCAGTTCTTC. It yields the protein CASSYGLAGVNEQFF.

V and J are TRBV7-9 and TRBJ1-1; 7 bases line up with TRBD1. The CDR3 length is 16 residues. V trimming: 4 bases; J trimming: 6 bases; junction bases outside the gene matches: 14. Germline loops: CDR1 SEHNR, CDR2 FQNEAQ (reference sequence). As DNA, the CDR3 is TGTGCCAGCAGCTCGACAACCACAGGGGTGGGCGCTGAAGCTTTCTTT. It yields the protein CASSSTTTGVGAEAFF.

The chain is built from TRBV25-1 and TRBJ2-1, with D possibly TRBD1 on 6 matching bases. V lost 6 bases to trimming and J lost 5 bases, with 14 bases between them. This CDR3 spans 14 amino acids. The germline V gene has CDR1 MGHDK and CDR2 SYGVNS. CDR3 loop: CASRSPGQHNEQFF. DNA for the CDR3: TGTGCCAGCAGAAGTCCGGGACAACACAATGAGCAGTTCTTC.

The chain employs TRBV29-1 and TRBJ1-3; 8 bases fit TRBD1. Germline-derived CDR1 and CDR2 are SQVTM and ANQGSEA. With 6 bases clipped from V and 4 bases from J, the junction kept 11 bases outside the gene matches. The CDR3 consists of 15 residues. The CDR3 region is CSVARGGDRGNTIYF. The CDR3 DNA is TGCAGCGTAGCGCGTGGGGGGGACAGGGGAAACACCATATATTTT. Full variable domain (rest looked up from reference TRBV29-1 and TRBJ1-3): SAVISQKPSRDICQRGTSLTIQCQVDSQVTMMFWYRQQPGQSLTLIATANQGSEATYESGFVIDKFPISRPNLTFSTLTVSNMSPEDSSIYLCSVARGGDRGNTIYFGEGSWLTVV.

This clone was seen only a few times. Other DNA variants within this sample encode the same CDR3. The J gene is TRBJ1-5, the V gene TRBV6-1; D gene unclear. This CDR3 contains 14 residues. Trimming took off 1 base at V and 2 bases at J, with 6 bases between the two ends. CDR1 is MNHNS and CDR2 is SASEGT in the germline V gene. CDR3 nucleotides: TGTGCCAGCAGTGAAGGGGTTGGCAATCAGCCCCAGCATTTT. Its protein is CASSEGVGNQPQHF.

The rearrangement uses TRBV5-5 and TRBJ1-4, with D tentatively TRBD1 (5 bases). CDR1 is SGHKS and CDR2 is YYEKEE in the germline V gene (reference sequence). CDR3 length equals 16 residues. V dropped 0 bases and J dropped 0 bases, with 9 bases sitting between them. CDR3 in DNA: TGTGCCAGCAGCTTGGCTTGGACACCAACTAATGAAAAACTGTTTTTT. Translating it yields CASSLAWTPTNEKLFF. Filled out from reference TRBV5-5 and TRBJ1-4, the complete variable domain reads DAGVTQSPTHLIKTRGQQVTLRCSPISGHKSVSWYQQVLGQGPQFIFQYYEKEERGRGNFPDRFSARQFPNYSSELNVNALLLGDSALYLCASSLAWTPTNEKLFFGSGTQLSVL.

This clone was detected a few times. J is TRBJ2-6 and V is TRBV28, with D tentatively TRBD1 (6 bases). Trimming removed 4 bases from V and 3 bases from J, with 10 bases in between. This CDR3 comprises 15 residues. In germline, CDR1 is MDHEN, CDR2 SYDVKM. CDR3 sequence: CASSSNRDGANVLTF. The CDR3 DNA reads TGTGCCAGCAGTTCCAACAGGGATGGGGCCAACGTCCTGACTTTC.

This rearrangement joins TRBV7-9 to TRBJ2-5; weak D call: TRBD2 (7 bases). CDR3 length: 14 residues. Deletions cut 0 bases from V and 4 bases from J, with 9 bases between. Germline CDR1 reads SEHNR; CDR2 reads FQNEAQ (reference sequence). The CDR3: CASSLAGGRETQYF. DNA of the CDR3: TGTGCCAGCAGCTTAGCGGGGGGGCGAGAGACCCAGTACTTC.

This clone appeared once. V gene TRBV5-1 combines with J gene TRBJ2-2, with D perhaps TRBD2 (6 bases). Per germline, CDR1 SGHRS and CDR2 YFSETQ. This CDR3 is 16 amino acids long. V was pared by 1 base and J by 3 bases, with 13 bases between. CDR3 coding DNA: TGCGCCAGCAGCTTGATCGGGAGTCGTGACACCGGGGAGCTGTTTTTT. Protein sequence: CASSLIGSRDTGELFF. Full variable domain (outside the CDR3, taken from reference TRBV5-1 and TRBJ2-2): KAGVTQTPRYLIKTRGQQVTLSCSPISGHRSVSWYQQTPGQGLQFLFEYFSETQRNKGNFPGRFSGRQFSNSRSEMNVSTLELGDSALYLCASSLIGSRDTGELFFGEGSRLTVL.

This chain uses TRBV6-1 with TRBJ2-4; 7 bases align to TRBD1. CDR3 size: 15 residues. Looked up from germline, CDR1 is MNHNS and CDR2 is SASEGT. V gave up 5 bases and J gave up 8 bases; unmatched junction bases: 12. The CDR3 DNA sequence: TGTGCCAGCAGTTTGACCGGGACAGAAGTTGACATTCAGTACTTC. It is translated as CASSLTGTEVDIQYF.

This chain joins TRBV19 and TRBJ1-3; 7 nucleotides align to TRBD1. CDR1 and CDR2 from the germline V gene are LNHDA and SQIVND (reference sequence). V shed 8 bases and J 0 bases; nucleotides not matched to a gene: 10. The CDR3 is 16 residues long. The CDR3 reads CASLGQFIASGNTIYF. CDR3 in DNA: TGTGCCAGTCTGGGACAGTTCATCGCCTCTGGAAACACCATATATTTT.

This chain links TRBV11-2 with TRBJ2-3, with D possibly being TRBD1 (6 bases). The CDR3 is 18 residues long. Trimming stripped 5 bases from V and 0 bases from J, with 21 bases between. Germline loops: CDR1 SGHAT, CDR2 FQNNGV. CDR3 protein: CASSIRPQTGVSTDTQYF. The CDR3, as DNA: TGTGCCAGCAGCATACGGCCTCAGACAGGAGTTAGCACAGATACGCAGTATTTT.

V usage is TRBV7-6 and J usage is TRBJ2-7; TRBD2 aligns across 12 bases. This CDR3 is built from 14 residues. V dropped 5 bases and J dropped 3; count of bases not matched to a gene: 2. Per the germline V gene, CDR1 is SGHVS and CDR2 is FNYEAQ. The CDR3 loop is CASSMTSGSYEQYF. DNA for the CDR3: TGTGCCAGCAGCATGACTAGCGGGAGCTACGAGCAGTACTTC.

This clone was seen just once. In DNA form, the CDR3 reads TGTGCCAGCAGTCCCCGGACAGGGTCGAACACTGAAGCTTTCTTT. Translating it yields CASSPRTGSNTEAFF. This rearrangement joins TRBV2 to TRBJ1-1; 8 bases agree with TRBD1. V was clipped by 5 bases and J by 1 base; unmatched bases: 6. Per germline, CDR1 SNHLY and CDR2 FYNNEI. The CDR3 length is 15 residues.

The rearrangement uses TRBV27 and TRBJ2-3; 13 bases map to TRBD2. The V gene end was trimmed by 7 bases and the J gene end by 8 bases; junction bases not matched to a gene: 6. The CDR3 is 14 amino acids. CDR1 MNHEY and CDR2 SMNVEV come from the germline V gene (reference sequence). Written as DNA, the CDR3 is TGTGCCAGCACTGGACTAGCGGGAGTGGGTACGCAGTATTTT. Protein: CASTGLAGVGTQYF.